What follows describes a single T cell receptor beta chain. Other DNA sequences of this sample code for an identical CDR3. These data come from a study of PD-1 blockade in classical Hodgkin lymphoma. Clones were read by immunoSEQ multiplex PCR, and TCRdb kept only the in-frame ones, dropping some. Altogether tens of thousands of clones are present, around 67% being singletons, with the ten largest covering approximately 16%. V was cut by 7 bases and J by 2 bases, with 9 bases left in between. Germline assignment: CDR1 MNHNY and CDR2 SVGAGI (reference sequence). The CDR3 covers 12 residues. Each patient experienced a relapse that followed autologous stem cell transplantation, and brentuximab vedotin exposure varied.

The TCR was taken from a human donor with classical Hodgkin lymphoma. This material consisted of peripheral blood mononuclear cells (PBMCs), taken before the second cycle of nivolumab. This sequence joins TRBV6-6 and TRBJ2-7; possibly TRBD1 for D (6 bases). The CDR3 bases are TGTGCCAGCATGGACAGAGCCTACGAGCAGTACTTC. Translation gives CASMDRAYEQYF.